A selection of T cell receptor beta chains follows, all from one sample in a study of cytotoxic CD8 clonotypes in ibrutinib-treated CLL. Sequencing was performed with immunoSEQ multiplex PCR; in TCRdb, only in-frame clones are kept and a portion is missing. The repertoire holds about 45,000 clones, with around 73% as singletons. Specimen: PBMCs, collected after 12 months of ibrutinib treatment. The origin of the receptors is a human donor with chronic lymphocytic leukemia. CDR3s include the opening cysteine and the closing phenylalanine or tryptophan. A D gene is named only where the DNA matches it firmly. For some rows the clone size is stated as once, few or many, or as a class when expanded; others skip it.

size | J | D | V | CDR3 | DNA
once | TRBJ1-1 | TRBD1 | TRBV27 | CASSLVRGTGANTEAFF | TGTGCCAGCAGTTTAGTCCGTGGGACAGGGGCGAACACTGAAGCTTTCTTT
NA | TRBJ2-5 | TRBD2 | TRBV5-1 | CASSLQAGGIQETQYF | TGCGCCAGCAGCTTACAAGCGGGGGGGATCCAAGAGACCCAGTACTTC
NA | TRBJ1-2 | NA | TRBV9 | CASSPAGAEYGYTF | TGTGCCAGCAGCCCGGCGGGGGCCGAGTATGGCTACACCTTC
NA | TRBJ2-2 | NA | TRBV7-3 | CASSLGGGGTGELFF | TGTGCCAGCAGCTTAGGAGGGGGCGGCACCGGGGAGCTGTTTTTT
few | TRBJ1-2 | TRBD1 | TRBV6-5 | CASGARQGHGYTF | TGTGCCAGTGGGGCTCGACAGGGCCATGGCTACACCTTC
once | TRBJ2-3 | NA | TRBV29-1 | CSARGTDTQYF | TGCAGCGCTAGGGGCACAGATACGCAGTATTTT
NA | TRBJ2-5 | NA | TRBV5-6 | CASGTWARSGETQYF | TGTGCCAGCGGAACTTGGGCGCGCAGCGGAGAGACCCAGTACTTC
NA | TRBJ1-1 | NA | TRBV6-5 | CASWDLNTEAFF | TGTGCCAGCTGGGACCTCAACACTGAAGCTTTCTTT
NA | TRBJ1-2 | NA | TRBV9 | CASSVAKGWGYGYTF | TGTGCCAGCAGCGTAGCTAAGGGTTGGGGTTATGGCTACACCTTC
NA | TRBJ1-5 | NA | TRBV19 | CASSDRGVTSNQPQHF | TGTGCCAGTAGTGACCGGGGGGTGACTAGCAATCAGCCCCAGCATTTT
NA | TRBJ1-1 | TRBD1 | TRBV5-1 | CASRRQGTLNTEAFF | TGCGCCAGCAGGCGACAGGGGACTCTGAACACTGAAGCTTTCTTT
NA | TRBJ1-1 | NA | TRBV6-5 | CASSYRPHSMNTEAFF | TGTGCCAGCAGCTACCGACCTCACTCCATGAACACTGAAGCTTTCTTT
NA | TRBJ2-3 | NA | TRBV5-6 | CASSSSLILRGDPTDTQYF | TGTGCCAGCAGCTCCTCTCTAATTTTGAGGGGGGACCCCACAGATACGCAGTATTTT
NA | TRBJ2-3 | TRBD2 | TRBV7-7 | CASSLVALAGPSATDTQYF | TGTGCTAGCAGCTTAGTGGCACTAGCGGGGCCCTCAGCTACAGATACGCAGTATTTT
NA | TRBJ1-1 | NA | TRBV6-5 | CASRMDGNTEAFF | TGTGCCAGCAGAATGGACGGGAACACTGAAGCTTTCTTT
NA | TRBJ2-7 | TRBD2 | TRBV5-1 | CASSLDQTSGGMQYF | TGCGCCAGCAGCTTGGATCAGACTAGCGGGGGGATGCAGTACTTC
NA | TRBJ2-3 | TRBD1 | TRBV5-4 | CASSARGLSTDTQYF | TGTGCCAGCAGCGCCAGGGGGCTGAGCACAGATACGCAGTATTTT
NA | TRBJ2-5 | TRBD1 | TRBV11-1 | CASSGRDRGLQETQYF | TGTGCCAGCAGCGGACGGGACAGGGGACTACAAGAGACCCAGTACTTC
NA | TRBJ2-5 | NA | TRBV5-4 | CASTKRGIQETQYF | TGTGCCAGCACCAAGAGGGGAATCCAAGAGACCCAGTACTTC
NA | TRBJ2-7 | NA | TRBV7-7 | CASSLKGSYEQYF | TGTGCTAGCAGCTTAAAAGGGTCCTACGAGCAGTACTTC
NA | TRBJ1-5 | NA | TRBV7-9 | CASSAGSGALQPQHF | TGTGCCAGCAGCGCAGGCTCGGGTGCTCTGCAGCCCCAGCATTTT
NA | TRBJ1-4 | NA | TRBV7-9 | CASSLALGLTTNEKLFF | TGTGCCAGCAGCTTAGCGTTGGGTCTAACAACTAATGAAAAACTGTTTTTT
NA | TRBJ1-2 | NA | TRBV7-9 | CASSLSYREGYTF | TGTGCCAGCAGCTTATCATACAGGGAAGGCTACACCTTC
NA | TRBJ1-5 | NA | TRBV12-5 | CASGLEDGFNQPQHF | TGTGCTAGTGGTTTGGAGGACGGGTTCAATCAGCCCCAGCATTTT
NA | TRBJ2-1 | TRBD2 | TRBV9 | CASSGPGLAGQSTYNEQFF | TGTGCCAGCAGCGGACCGGGACTAGCTGGGCAATCCACCTACAATGAGCAGTTCTTC
NA | TRBJ1-5 | TRBD1 | TRBV7-2 | CASSLGGTGWGNQPQHF | TGTGCCAGCAGCTTAGGAGGGACAGGGTGGGGCAATCAGCCCCAGCATTTT
NA | TRBJ1-1 | TRBD1 | TRBV5-6 | CASSRFRDRSSNTEAFF | TGTGCCAGCAGCCGATTTCGGGACAGGTCTTCGAACACTGAAGCTTTCTTT
NA | TRBJ2-5 | NA | TRBV29-1 | CSAKEAEETQYF | TGCAGCGCAAAGGAGGCAGAAGAGACCCAGTACTTC
few | TRBJ2-3 | NA | TRBV7-2 | CASSFSATQYF | TGTGCCAGCAGCTTTAGTGCTACGCAGTATTTT
NA | TRBJ2-7 | NA | TRBV11-2 | CASSLEWSSSYEQYF | TGTGCCAGCAGCTTAGAGTGGAGTAGCTCCTACGAGCAGTACTTC
NA | TRBJ1-2 | TRBD1 | TRBV27 | CASAPQGGNGYTF | TGTGCCAGCGCCCCCCAGGGGGGTAATGGCTACACCTTC
few | TRBJ1-4 | NA | TRBV6-5 | CASSYSGLGEKLFF | TGTGCCAGCAGTTACTCCGGACTGGGCGAAAAACTGTTTTTT
NA | TRBJ2-7 | TRBD1 | TRBV27 | CASKTGPYEQYF | TGTGCCAGCAAGACAGGGCCCTACGAGCAGTACTTC
NA | TRBJ1-1 | TRBD1 | TRBV7-3 | CASSPTGVNTEAFF | TGTGCCAGCAGCCCAACAGGGGTGAACACTGAAGCTTTCTTT
once | TRBJ1-2 | TRBD1 | TRBV28 | CASSNGQGAHYGYTF | TGTGCCAGCAGTAACGGACAGGGGGCCCACTATGGCTACACCTTC
NA | TRBJ1-5 | NA | TRBV14 | CASSQGWAQPQHF | TGTGCCAGCAGCCAAGGGTGGGCTCAGCCCCAGCATTTT
NA | TRBJ1-6 | TRBD1 | TRBV23-1 | CASNLQDRGRSPLHF | TGCGCCAGCAATCTCCAGGACAGGGGGCGTTCACCCCTCCACTTT
NA | TRBJ2-4 | NA | TRBV28 | CASSTGTNIQYF | TGTGCCAGCAGTACAGGGACGAACATTCAGTACTTC
few | TRBJ2-7 | NA | TRBV27 | CASSLILALASYEQYF | TGTGCCAGCAGTTTAATTTTGGCCCTAGCCTCCTACGAGCAGTACTTC
NA | TRBJ2-5 | TRBD2 | TRBV7-3 | CASTLRVRLAGGPETQYF | TGTGCCAGCACCTTAAGGGTACGACTAGCGGGGGGGCCAGAGACCCAGTACTTC
NA | TRBJ1-5 | TRBD1 | TRBV7-2 | CASSPGGTGSLHF | TGTGCCAGCAGCCCGGGCGGGACAGGGTCCCTGCATTTT
NA | TRBJ1-4 | NA | TRBV5-1 | CASSEPGGEKLFF | TGCGCCAGCAGCGAACCGGGTGGGGAAAAACTGTTTTTT
NA | TRBJ2-2 | TRBD2 | TRBV19 | CASSTPGGWLTGELFF | TGTGCCAGTAGTACCCCGGGGGGTTGGTTGACCGGGGAGCTGTTTTTT
NA | TRBJ1-1 | TRBD1 | TRBV4-1 | CASSQDLIKTGYVGNTEAFF | TGCGCCAGCAGCCAAGATCTAATCAAGACAGGGTATGTTGGGAACACTGAAGCTTTCTTT
NA | TRBJ2-5 | TRBD1 | TRBV6-1 | CASSEPGQPFQETQYF | TGTGCCAGCAGTGAACCGGGACAGCCCTTCCAAGAGACCCAGTACTTC
NA | TRBJ1-1 | NA | TRBV5-1 | CASSLATLRWENTEAFF | TGCGCCAGCAGCTTGGCGACCCTGCGATGGGAGAACACTGAAGCTTTCTTT